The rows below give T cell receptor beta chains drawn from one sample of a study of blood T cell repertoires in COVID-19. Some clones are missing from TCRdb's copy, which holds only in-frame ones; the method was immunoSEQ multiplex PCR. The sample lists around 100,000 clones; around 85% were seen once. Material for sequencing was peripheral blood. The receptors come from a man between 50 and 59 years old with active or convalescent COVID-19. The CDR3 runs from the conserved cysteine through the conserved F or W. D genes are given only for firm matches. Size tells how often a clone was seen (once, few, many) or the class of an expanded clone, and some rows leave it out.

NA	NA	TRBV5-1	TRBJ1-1	TGCGCCAGCAGCTTGGGACAGACGAACACTGAAGCTTTCTTT	CASSLGQTNTEAFF
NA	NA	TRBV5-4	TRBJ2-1	TGTGCCAGCAGCGAGGGAGGAGGCGGGGTCTACAATGAGCAGTTCTTC	CASSEGGGGVYNEQFF
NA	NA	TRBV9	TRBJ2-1	TGTGCCAGCAGCCACAGACCCCGCTCCTACAATGAGCAGTTCTTC	CASSHRPRSYNEQFF
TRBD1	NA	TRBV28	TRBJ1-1	TGTGCCAGCAGTACAGGGGTTTACACTGAAGCTTTCTTT	CASSTGVYTEAFF
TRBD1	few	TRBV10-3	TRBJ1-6	TGTGCCATCAGTGGGCACCGGGACAGCACGAATTCACCCCTCCACTTT	CAISGHRDSTNSPLHF
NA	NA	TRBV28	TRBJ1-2	TGTGCCAGCAGCTATACGGGTTTGGGTGGCTACACCTTC	CASSYTGLGGYTF
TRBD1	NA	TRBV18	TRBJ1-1	TGTGCCAGCTCACCAACAGGGGACCAGAACACTGAAGCTTTCTTT	CASSPTGDQNTEAFF
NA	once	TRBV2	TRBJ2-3	TGTGCCAGCCTAGGTGCCCTAAGCACAGATACGCAGTATTTT	CASLGALSTDTQYF
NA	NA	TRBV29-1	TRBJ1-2	TGCAGCGTTGTCAGGGACAAGGCCGATGGCTACACCTTC	CSVVRDKADGYTF
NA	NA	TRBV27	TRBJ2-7	TGTGCCAGCTCTCGGGACTCTTTCTACGAGCAGTACTTC	CASSRDSFYEQYF
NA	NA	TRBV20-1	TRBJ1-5	TGCAGTGCTAGTCCGGTATCTAGCAATCAGCCCCAGCATTTT	CSASPVSSNQPQHF
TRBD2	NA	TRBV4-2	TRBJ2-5	TGTGCCAGCAGCCAAGATGTAGCGGGAGATGGAGAGACCCAGTACTTC	CASSQDVAGDGETQYF
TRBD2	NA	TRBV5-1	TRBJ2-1	TGCGCCAGTTCCCTCTCGGGACTAGCGTCCTCCTACAATGAGCAGTTCTTC	CASSLSGLASSYNEQFF
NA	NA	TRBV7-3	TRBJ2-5	TGTGCCAGCAGCTTAGCGCCCGGAACAGAAGAGACCCAGTACTTC	CASSLAPGTEETQYF
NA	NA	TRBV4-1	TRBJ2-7	TGCGCCAGCAGCCAATGGGGGAGGGGGAGCTCCTACGAGCAGTACTTC	CASSQWGRGSSYEQYF
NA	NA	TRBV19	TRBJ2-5	TGTGCCAGTAGTATCCAGGACAGTAAAGAGACCCAGTACTTC	CASSIQDSKETQYF
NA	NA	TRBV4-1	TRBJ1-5	TGCGCCAGCAGCCCGTTTGATCGGGGTCCCGGGCAGCCCCAGCATTTT	CASSPFDRGPGQPQHF
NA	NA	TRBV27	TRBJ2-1	TGTGCCAGCAGCTCCGGGAGTACTAGCCGAGGTGAGCAGTTCTTC	CASSSGSTSRGEQFF
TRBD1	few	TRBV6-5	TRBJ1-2	TGTGCCAGCAGTAGACAGGGAGGCTCGGAGGGCTACACCTTC	CASSRQGGSEGYTF
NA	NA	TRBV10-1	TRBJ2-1	TGCGCCAGCAGTAGGTCCTATGGAGATGAGCAGTTCTTC	CASSRSYGDEQFF
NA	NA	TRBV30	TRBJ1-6	TGTGCCTGGGATGACAGCTTTTCACCCCTCCACTTT	CAWDDSFSPLHF
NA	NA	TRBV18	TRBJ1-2	TGTGCCAGCTCCAGGATGGAAAACGACTATGGCTACACCTTC	CASSRMENDYGYTF
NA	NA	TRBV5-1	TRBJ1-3	TGCGCCAGCAGCCCAACAGGGTTCTCTGGAAACACCATATATTTT	CASSPTGFSGNTIYF
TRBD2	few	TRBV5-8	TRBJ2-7	TGTGCCAGCACCTGGCGGGGGGGCTACGAGCAGTACTTC	CASTWRGGYEQYF
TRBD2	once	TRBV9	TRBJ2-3	TGTGCCAGCAGCGGAAGCGGGATAGGGTGGACAGATACGCAGTATTTT	CASSGSGIGWTDTQYF
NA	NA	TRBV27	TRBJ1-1	TGTGCCAGCAGCGGGGGGACGGGTACTGAAGCTTTCTTT	CASSGGTGTEAFF
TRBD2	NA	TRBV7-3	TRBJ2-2	TGTGCCAGCAGCTTAACGGGAGGGTTCACCGGGGAGCTGTTTTTT	CASSLTGGFTGELFF
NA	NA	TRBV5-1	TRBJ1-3	TGCGCCAGCAGCGCCTACCAGGGATCTGGAAACACCATATATTTT	CASSAYQGSGNTIYF
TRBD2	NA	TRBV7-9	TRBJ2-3	TGTGCCAGCCGCCCAATAAGCGGGAACACAGATACGCAGTATTTT	CASRPISGNTDTQYF
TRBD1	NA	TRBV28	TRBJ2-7	TGTGCCAGCAGTCCCCTTTCCCGGGACAGGGTCTACGAGCAGTACTTC	CASSPLSRDRVYEQYF
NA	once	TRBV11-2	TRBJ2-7	TGTGCCAGCAGCTTAGTAGCGGCGCCTCTCCCCTACGAGCAGTACTTC	CASSLVAAPLPYEQYF
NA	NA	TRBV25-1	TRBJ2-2	TGTGCCAGCATTCGAGACTCCTCCGGGGAGCTGTTTTTT	CASIRDSSGELFF
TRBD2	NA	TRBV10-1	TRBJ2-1	TGCGCCAGCAGCCTAGCGGGAGAGGGCTTGGGTGAGCAGTTCTTC	CASSLAGEGLGEQFF
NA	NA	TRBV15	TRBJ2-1	TGTGCCACCAGCAGAAACCGGGACAATGAGCAGTTCTTC	CATSRNRDNEQFF
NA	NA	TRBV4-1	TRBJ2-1	TGCGCCAGCAGCCAACAACAGGGTAACGGCAATGAGCAGTTCTTC	CASSQQQGNGNEQFF
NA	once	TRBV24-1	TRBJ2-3	TGTGCCACCAGTGATCCGTTCGGGACTTCGGAGTATTTT	CATSDPFGTSEYF
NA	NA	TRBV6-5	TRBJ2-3	TGTGCCAGTCGATGGGGCACCGGAGGGGATACGCAGTATTTT	CASRWGTGGDTQYF
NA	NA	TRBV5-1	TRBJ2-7	TGCGCCAGCAGCTTAGGGACAATACCCCACGAGCAGTACTTC	CASSLGTIPHEQYF
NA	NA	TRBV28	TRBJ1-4	TGTGCCAGCGGGGAGCAGAGCACAACTAATGAAAAACTGTTTTTT	CASGEQSTTNEKLFF
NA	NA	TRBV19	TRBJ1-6	TGTGCCAGTAGGTCAGGGGCAATGGGTGATTCACCCCTCCACTTT	CASRSGAMGDSPLHF
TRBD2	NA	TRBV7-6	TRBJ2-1	TGTGCCAGCAGCCTGGACGAGCGGGAGGGCCGCTACAATGAGCAGTTCTTC	CASSLDEREGRYNEQFF
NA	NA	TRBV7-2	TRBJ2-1	TGTGCCAGCAGCTTATCTCGAGGGGGTCTGGGCAATGAGCAGTTCTTC	CASSLSRGGLGNEQFF
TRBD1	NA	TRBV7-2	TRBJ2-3	TGTGCCAGCAGCCCCCGACAGGGAAATACGCAGTATTTT	CASSPRQGNTQYF
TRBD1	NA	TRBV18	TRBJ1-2	TGTGCCAGCTCACCGGTTGTTACGGCAGGGGGCATCTACACCTTC	CASSPVVTAGGIYTF
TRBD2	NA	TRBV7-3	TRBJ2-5	TGTGCCAGCAGCCCATTGGGGACTAGCGGATCCCAAGAGACCCAGTACTTC	CASSPLGTSGSQETQYF
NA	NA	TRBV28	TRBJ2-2	TGTGCCAGCAGTTTGGGCAGTAACACCGGGGAGCTGTTTTTT	CASSLGSNTGELFF
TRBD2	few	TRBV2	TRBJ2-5	TGTGCCAGCAGTGAAGACCTAGCGGGAGGGAGAGAGACCCAGTACTTC	CASSEDLAGGRETQYF